This T cell receptor (beta chain) comes out of a study of T cell responses to AZD1222 COVID-19 vaccine. Study-wide points: Among those given AZD1222, only six or seven were seropositive at baseline. Targets within unmutated variant regions were reportedly found for nearly half of spike-specific TCRs. Spike-spanning, vaccine-associated CD4 TCRs were dominant at 160-218 and 743-854.

Germline assignment: CDR1 WNHNN and CDR2 SYGVQD (reference sequence). J lost 5 bases, V lost 2 bases, and 3 bases had no gene match. CDR3 length equals 15 residues. Worth noting for this clone: Its antigen is still unknown.

The assay was immunoSEQ multiplex PCR, and TCRdb's table has in-frame clones only and misses some. This table holds 120,000 or so clones, roughly 93% found once. This sequence was found in an adult who received the AZD1222 COVID-19 vaccine. The source was peripheral blood, collected 28 days after the second AZD1222 dose. The genes are TRBV10-1 and TRBJ2-3; 11 bases are shared with TRBD2. CDR3 coding DNA: TGCGCCAGCAGTGAGGCTAGCGGGGGGCAAGATACGCAGTATTTT. It yields the protein CASSEASGGQDTQYF.